Below are 30 T cell receptor beta chains sequenced from a single sample in a study of cytomegalovirus exposure and HLA in healthy donors. With 60 Vbeta and 13 Jbeta primers, the PCR was carried out. Produced via immunoSEQ multiplex PCR; TCRdb's table is partial and in-frame only. The table records 84,000 or so clones, more than 65% of them present only once. The sequencing input was PBMCs. Receptors originate from a man aged 25-40 years in good health and CMV-seronegative.

The chain carries TRBV5-1 and TRBJ1-6; D gene unclear. Germline V gene sequence: CDR1 SGHRS, CDR2 YFSETQ. The CDR3 has 17 residues. The V gene lost 4 bases and the J gene lost 7 bases, with 21 bases spanning the gap. The CDR3 nucleotides are TGCGCCAGCAGCCTGTTCCCTGTGCCGGGAGAGAATTCACCCCTCCACTTT. Its protein product is CASSLFPVPGENSPLHF. Filled out from reference TRBV5-1 and TRBJ1-6, the complete variable domain reads KAGVTQTPRYLIKTRGQQVTLSCSPISGHRSVSWYQQTPGQGLQFLFEYFSETQRNKGNFPGRFSGRQFSNSRSEMNVSTLELGDSALYLCASSLFPVPGENSPLHFGNGTRLTVT.

The chain recombines TRBV19 with TRBJ1-5; D is possibly TRBD1 (5 bases). Trimming removed 3 bases from V and 6 bases from J, with 9 bases in between. This CDR3 has 13 residues. Per germline, CDR1 LNHDA and CDR2 SQIVND (reference sequence). CDR3 bases: TGTGCCAGTAGTATCGGGGGTTTTCAGCCCCAGCATTTT. Amino acids: CASSIGGFQPQHF. Combining the CDR3 with reference TRBV19 and TRBJ1-5 gives the whole variable domain DGGITQSPKYLFRKEGQNVTLSCEQNLNHDAMYWYRQDPGQGLRLIYYSQIVNDFQKGDIAEGYSVSREKKESFPLTVTSAQKNPTAFYLCASSIGGFQPQHFGDGTRLSIL.

V usage is TRBV6-1 and J usage is TRBJ2-4; 11 bases align to TRBD1. V lost 7 bases and J lost 12; bases outside the gene matches: 14. CDR3 length: 15 residues. Germline V gives CDR1 MNHNS, CDR2 SASEGT. In DNA, the CDR3 is TGTGCCAGCACAAAGGACAGGGGGCATAAAATGGGTCAGTACTTC. Translation: CASTKDRGHKMGQYF.

This chain joins TRBV18 and TRBJ2-1, with TRBD2 as a possible D gene (6 bases). This CDR3 has 14 amino acids. In germline, CDR1 is KGHSH, CDR2 LQKENI. The V gene lost 4 bases and the J gene lost 8 bases, with 15 bases spanning the gap. CDR3 DNA sequence: TGTGCCAGCTCACTATACGATGGGACTGATGAGCAGTTCTTC. As protein: CASSLYDGTDEQFF. Variable domain in full (rest from reference TRBV18 and TRBJ2-1): NAGVMQNPRHLVRRRGQEARLRCSPMKGHSHVYWYRQLPEEGLKFMVYLQKENIIDESGMPKERFSAEFPKEGPSILRIQQVVRGDSAAYFCASSLYDGTDEQFFGPGTRLTVL.

The chain joins TRBV10-3 to TRBJ1-1, with D possibly being TRBD1 (6 bases). V shed 5 bases and J shed 1 base, with 11 bases lying between them. CDR3 length equals 14 residues. The V gene's germline CDR1 is ENHRY and CDR2 SYGVKD. CDR3: CAISKQGGNTEAFF. CDR3 bases: TGTGCCATCAGTAAACAGGGCGGGAACACTGAAGCTTTCTTT.

In this sample, this clone turned up once. The chain is built from TRBV29-1 and TRBJ1-1; D remains unclear. The CDR3 contains 11 residues. Germline CDR1 is SQVTM and CDR2 is ANQGSEA. V lost 6 bases and J lost 10, with 15 bases in between. Here the CDR3 reads CSVGGGFVAFF. The CDR3 DNA is TGCAGCGTGGGAGGAGGTTTTGTAGCTTTCTTT.

The rearrangement joins TRBV9 to TRBJ2-2; D call uncertain. V dropped 4 bases and J dropped 5 bases, with 9 bases sitting between them. Per the germline V gene, CDR1 is SGDLS and CDR2 is YYNGEE. The CDR3 has 13 residues. The CDR3 region is CASSPVRTGELFF. CDR3 sequence (DNA): TGTGCCAGCAGCCCGGTGAGGACCGGGGAGCTGTTTTTT.

The chain carries TRBV10-2 and TRBJ2-1, with TRBD1 identical over 10 bases. CDR3 length equals 14 residues. In germline, CDR1 is WSHSY, CDR2 SAAADI. With 6 bases clipped from V and 5 bases from J, the junction kept 4 bases outside the gene matches. The CDR3: CASSPGTGDNEQFF. Written as DNA, the CDR3 is TGCGCCAGCAGCCCCGGGACAGGGGACAATGAGCAGTTCTTC.

CDR3 residues: CASTFEPSYGYTF. In DNA form, the CDR3 reads TGTGCCAGCACCTTCGAGCCCTCCTATGGCTACACCTTC. The chain uses TRBV2 and TRBJ1-2; no definite D call. The germline V and J ends were trimmed by 7 bases and 4 bases, with 13 bases remaining between them. The germline V gene has CDR1 SNHLY and CDR2 FYNNEI. The CDR3 is 13 residues long.

This clone was detected once. The chain has TRBV29-1 and TRBJ2-5; 7 nucleotides agree with TRBD1. Trimming removed 7 bases from V and 0 bases from J; junction bases left unmatched: 2. The germline V gene encodes CDR1 SQVTM and CDR2 ANQGSEA. This CDR3 comprises 12 residues. CDR3 protein: CSAGQNQETQYF. Written as DNA, the CDR3 is TGCAGCGCGGGACAGAACCAAGAGACCCAGTACTTC.

The rearrangement uses TRBV6-4 and TRBJ2-7; 8 bases match TRBD1. Germline loops: CDR1 MRHNA, CDR2 SNTAGT. The CDR3 totals 14 residues. The junction had 8 bases not matched to a gene; V was cut back by 4 bases and J by 6 bases. The CDR3 region is CASSVETGEGEQYF. In nucleotides, the CDR3 is TGTGCCAGCAGTGTCGAGACAGGGGAAGGCGAGCAGTACTTC.

The chain employs TRBV6-1 and TRBJ1-1; no reliable D call. V gave up 1 base and J gave up 3 bases, with 6 bases separating them. Germline CDR1 MNHNS, CDR2 SASEGT. The CDR3 is made up of 13 amino acids. CDR3 nucleotides: TGTGCCAGCAGTGAAGAACAGCACACTGAAGCTTTCTTT. This codes for CASSEEQHTEAFF.

The rearrangement joins TRBV9 to TRBJ1-4; TRBD1 agrees at 8 bases. The CDR3 consists of 14 residues. V shed 2 bases, J shed 12 bases, and the junction held 9 bases outside the gene matches. CDR1 and CDR2 from the germline V gene are SGDLS and YYNGEE. CDR3 loop: CASSVVPGTGELFF. DNA of the CDR3: TGTGCCAGCAGCGTCGTCCCCGGGACAGGAGAACTGTTTTTT.

This rearrangement joins TRBV29-1 to TRBJ1-2; 12 nucleotides line up with TRBD1. The CDR3 totals 14 residues. Germline V lookup: CDR1 SQVTM, CDR2 ANQGSEA. Trimming removed 3 bases from V and 6 bases from J; junction bases left unmatched: 5. The CDR3, as DNA: TGCAGCGTTGAGGGACAGGGGGCCGAAAATGGCTACACCTTC. The encoded protein is CSVEGQGAENGYTF.

The genes are TRBV19 and TRBJ2-1; TRBD2 matches 12 bases. CDR1 LNHDA and CDR2 SQIVND come from the germline V gene (reference sequence). The CDR3 has 16 amino acids. Trimming at V came to 7 bases and at J to 10 bases, leaving 14 bases not matched to a gene. The CDR3 DNA reads as TGTGCCAGTACCCCCCTAGCGGGGGGGCCGGCTGACGAGCAGTTCTTC. Protein sequence: CASTPLAGGPADEQFF.

The chain is built from TRBV2 and TRBJ1-1; tentatively, D is TRBD1 (5 bases). CDR1 is SNHLY and CDR2 is FYNNEI in the germline V gene. V lost 9 bases and J lost 0, with 17 bases in between. The CDR3 totals 15 residues. CDR3 bases: TGTGCCAGAAGAACGTGGGGCAGCCTGAACACTGAAGCTTTCTTT. Translating it yields CARRTWGSLNTEAFF.

The chain combines TRBV18 with TRBJ2-5, with D perhaps TRBD1 (5 bases). The CDR3 has 12 residues. Per germline, CDR1 KGHSH and CDR2 LQKENI. Trimming removed 6 bases from V and 3 bases from J, with 8 bases in between. Written as DNA, the CDR3 is TGTGCCAGCTCGCTAGGGGAAGAGACCCAGTACTTC. It encodes CASSLGEETQYF.

The rearrangement uses TRBV6-5 and TRBJ1-4; D is unclear. Germline loops: CDR1 MNHEY, CDR2 SVGAGI. The CDR3 runs 13 residues. Trimming removed 2 bases from V and 7 bases from J, with 8 bases in between. CDR3 residues: CASSYTDTEKLFF. CDR3 in DNA: TGTGCCAGCAGTTACACAGACACTGAAAAACTGTTTTTT.

The chain joins TRBV7-2 to TRBJ2-3; unclear D gene. V was clipped by 6 bases and J by 3 bases, with 7 bases between them. Per the germline V gene, CDR1 is SGHTA and CDR2 is FQGNSA. This CDR3 contains 12 residues. CDR3 nucleotides: TGTGCCAGCAGGAGAATGACAGATACGCAGTATTTT. It codes for CASRRMTDTQYF.

The CDR3 DNA is TGTGCCAGCATAAGTACTGCTAAGCGCTACGAGCAGTACTTC. It translates to CASISTAKRYEQYF. This chain joins TRBV2 and TRBJ2-7; D gene unclear. There are 14 residues in the CDR3. Trimming removed 7 bases at V and 3 bases at J, with 16 bases between. Germline V gene sequence: CDR1 SNHLY, CDR2 FYNNEI.

The CDR3 DNA sequence: TGTGCCAGCTCGCCAGAGTTCACCGGGGAGCTGTTTTTT. As protein: CASSPEFTGELFF. The chain links TRBV18 to TRBJ2-2; D gene uncertain. The CDR3 consists of 13 residues. Germline V gene data show CDR1 as KGHSH and CDR2 as LQKENI. The V gene lost 6 bases and the J gene lost 4 bases, with 9 bases spanning the gap.

The chain joins TRBV5-1 to TRBJ2-5; no definite D call. The germline CDR1 and CDR2 sequences are SGHRS and YFSETQ. The CDR3 is made up of 14 amino acids. Trimming took off 1 base at V and 5 bases at J, with 12 bases between the two ends. The CDR3 nucleotides read TGCGCCAGCAGCTTGAGATCCGGGTCGGAGACCCAGTACTTC. This sequence encodes CASSLRSGSETQYF.

This clone was observed a single time. The CDR3 reads CASSLAVGLAGETQYF. The CDR3, as DNA: TGTGCCAGCAGCTTAGCCGTGGGGCTAGCGGGTGAGACCCAGTACTTC. The V gene is TRBV11-3, the J gene TRBJ2-5; TRBD2 matches 8 bases. J lost 5 bases, V lost 1 base, and 9 bases had no gene match. The CDR3 consists of 16 residues. Germline V lookup: CDR1 SGHNT, CDR2 YENEEA.

The V call is TRBV18, the J call TRBJ1-3, with D maybe TRBD1 (5 bases). CDR1 and CDR2 (germline): KGHSH, LQKENI. Deletions cut 5 bases from V and 2 bases from J, with 13 bases between. The CDR3 consists of 15 residues. CDR3 sequence reads: CASSSRRGTGNTIYF. CDR3 bases: TGTGCCAGCTCATCGCGACGGGGGACTGGAAACACCATATATTTT.

The V gene is TRBV30, the J gene TRBJ1-4; D may be TRBD1 (6 bases). Germline V lookup: CDR1 GTSNPN, CDR2 SVGIG (reference sequence). The CDR3 is 13 residues long. Trimming left V 4 bases short and J 4 bases short, with 10 bases between. CDR3: CAWTGENNEKLFF. The CDR3 DNA reads as TGTGCCTGGACAGGGGAGAATAATGAAAAACTGTTTTTT.

The chain employs TRBV6-5 and TRBJ2-7; no firm D call. The CDR3 runs to 15 residues. The germline V gene has CDR1 MNHEY and CDR2 SVGAGI. The V gene lost 2 bases and the J gene lost 1 base, with 12 bases spanning the gap. The CDR3 loop reads CASSYSKSGSYEQYF. The CDR3 DNA sequence: TGTGCCAGCAGTTACAGTAAGTCGGGTTCCTACGAGCAGTACTTC.

V usage is TRBV20-1 and J usage is TRBJ1-2, with a possible D match to TRBD1 (6 bases). V lost 4 bases and J 8 bases, leaving 11 bases between the germline ends. The CDR3 covers 11 residues. Per germline, CDR1 DFQATT and CDR2 SNEGSKA (reference sequence). CDR3 loop: CSATDRSGYTF. CDR3 DNA: TGCAGTGCTACGGACAGATCCGGCTACACCTTC.

The chain links TRBV19 to TRBJ2-4; 8 nucleotides align to TRBD2. J was trimmed by 9 bases and V by 7 bases; bases with no gene match: 8. From germline, CDR1 is LNHDA and CDR2 SQIVND (reference sequence). This CDR3 is 13 amino acids long. The CDR3 sequence is CASIPGLGGIQYF. For the CDR3, the DNA is TGTGCCAGTATCCCGGGACTAGGCGGCATTCAGTACTTC.

The chain joins TRBV29-1 to TRBJ2-5, with a weak D call TRBD2 (7 bases). Trimming took 6 bases from V and 5 from J, leaving 19 bases between them. The germline CDR1 and CDR2 sequences are SQVTM and ANQGSEA. The CDR3 consists of 14 residues. CDR3 DNA: TGCAGCGTCGCTGCGGGGGCCTACGGGGAGACCCAGTACTTC. This translates into CSVAAGAYGETQYF.

The V gene is TRBV15, the J gene TRBJ1-5; D is possibly TRBD1 (6 bases). CDR3 length equals 13 residues. Germline V gives CDR1 LNHNV, CDR2 YYDKDF (reference sequence). V was trimmed by 5 bases and J by 6 bases, leaving 11 bases between them. As DNA, the CDR3 is TGTGCCACCAGCGGAAAACAGGGTCAGCCCCAGCATTTT. It specifies CATSGKQGQPQHF.